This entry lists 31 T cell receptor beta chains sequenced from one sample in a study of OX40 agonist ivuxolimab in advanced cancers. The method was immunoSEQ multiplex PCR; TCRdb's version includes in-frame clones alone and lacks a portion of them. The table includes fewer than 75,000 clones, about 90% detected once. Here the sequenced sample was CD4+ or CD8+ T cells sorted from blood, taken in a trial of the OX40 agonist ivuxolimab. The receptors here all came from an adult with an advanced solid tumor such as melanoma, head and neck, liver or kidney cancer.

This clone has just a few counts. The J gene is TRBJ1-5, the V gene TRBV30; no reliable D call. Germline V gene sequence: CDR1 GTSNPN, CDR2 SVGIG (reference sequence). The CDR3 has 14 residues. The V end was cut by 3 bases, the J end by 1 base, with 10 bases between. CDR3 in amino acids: CAWRVRDSNQPQHF. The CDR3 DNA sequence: TGTGCCTGGAGAGTGAGAGACAGCAATCAGCCCCAGCATTTT. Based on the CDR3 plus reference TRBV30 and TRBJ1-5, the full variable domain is SQTIHQWPATLVQPVGSPLSLECTVEGTSNPNLYWYRQAAGRGLQLLFYSVGIGQISSEVPQNLSASRPQDRQFILSSKKLLLSDSGFYLCAWRVRDSNQPQHFGDGTRLSIL.

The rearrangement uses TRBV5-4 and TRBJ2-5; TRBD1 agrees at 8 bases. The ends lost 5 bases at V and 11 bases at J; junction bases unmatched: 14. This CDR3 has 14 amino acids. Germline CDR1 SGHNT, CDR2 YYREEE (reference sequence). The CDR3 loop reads CASSPGTGGIEQYF. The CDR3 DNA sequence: TGTGCCAGCAGTCCCGGGACAGGAGGGATAGAGCAGTACTTC. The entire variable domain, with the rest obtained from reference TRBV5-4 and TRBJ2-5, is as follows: ETGVTQSPTHLIKTRGQQVTLRCSSQSGHNTVSWYQQALGQGPQFIFQYYREEENGRGNFPPRFSGLQFPNYSSELNVNALELDDSALYLCASSPGTGGIEQYFGPGTRLLVL.

The CDR3 is CASSWASTRRLAKNIQYF. The CDR3 nucleotides are TGTGCCAGCAGTTGGGCCTCTACCAGGAGACTAGCCAAAAACATTCAGTACTTC. This chain joins TRBV28 and TRBJ2-4, with D unresolved. Germline assignment: CDR1 MDHEN and CDR2 SYDVKM. Trimming stripped 4 bases from V and 0 bases from J, with 19 bases between. The CDR3 spans 18 residues.

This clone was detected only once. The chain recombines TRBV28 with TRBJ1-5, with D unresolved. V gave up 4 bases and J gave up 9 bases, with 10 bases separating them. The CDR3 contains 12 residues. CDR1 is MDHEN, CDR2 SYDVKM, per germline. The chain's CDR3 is CASSSTGRPQHF. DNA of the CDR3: TGTGCCAGCAGTTCCACCGGGAGGCCCCAGCATTTT.

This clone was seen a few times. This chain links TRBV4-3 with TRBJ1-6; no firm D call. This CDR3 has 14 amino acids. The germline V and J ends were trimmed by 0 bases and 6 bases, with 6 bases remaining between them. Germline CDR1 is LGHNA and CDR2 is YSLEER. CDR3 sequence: CASSQETGNSPLHF. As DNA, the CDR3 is TGCGCCAGCAGCCAAGAAACGGGTAATTCACCCCTCCACTTT.

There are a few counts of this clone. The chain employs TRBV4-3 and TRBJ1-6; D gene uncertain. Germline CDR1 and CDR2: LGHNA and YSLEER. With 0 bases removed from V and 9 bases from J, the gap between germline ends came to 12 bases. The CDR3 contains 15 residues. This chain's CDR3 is CASSQDRSLFSPLHF. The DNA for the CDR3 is TGCGCCAGCAGCCAAGATCGGTCCCTTTTTTCACCCCTCCACTTT.

CDR3 sequence (DNA): TGTGCCAGTAGTGAGTGGGGGAACACCGGGGAGCTGTTTTTT. It encodes CASSEWGNTGELFF. V usage is TRBV19 and J usage is TRBJ2-2, with unresolved D. Between the trimmed V and J ends, which lost 5 bases and 1 base, there was a span of 8 bases. There are 14 residues in the CDR3. Germline-derived CDR1 and CDR2 are LNHDA and SQIVND (reference sequence).

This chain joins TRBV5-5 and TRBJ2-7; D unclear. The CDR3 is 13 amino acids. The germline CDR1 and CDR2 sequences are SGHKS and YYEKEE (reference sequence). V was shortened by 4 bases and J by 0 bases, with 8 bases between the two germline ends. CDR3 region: CASSGSVSYEQYF. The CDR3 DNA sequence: TGTGCCAGCAGCGGCAGTGTCTCCTACGAGCAGTACTTC.

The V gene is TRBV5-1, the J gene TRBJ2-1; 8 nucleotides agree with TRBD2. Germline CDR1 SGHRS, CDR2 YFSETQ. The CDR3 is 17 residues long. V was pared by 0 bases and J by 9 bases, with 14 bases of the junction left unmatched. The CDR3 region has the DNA TGCGCCAGCAGCTTGGCCGCCGCGGGAGGCCTTAGGGGTGAGCAGTTCTTC. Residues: CASSLAAAGGLRGEQFF. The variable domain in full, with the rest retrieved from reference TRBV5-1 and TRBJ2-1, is KAGVTQTPRYLIKTRGQQVTLSCSPISGHRSVSWYQQTPGQGLQFLFEYFSETQRNKGNFPGRFSGRQFSNSRSEMNVSTLELGDSALYLCASSLAAAGGLRGEQFFGPGTRLTVL.

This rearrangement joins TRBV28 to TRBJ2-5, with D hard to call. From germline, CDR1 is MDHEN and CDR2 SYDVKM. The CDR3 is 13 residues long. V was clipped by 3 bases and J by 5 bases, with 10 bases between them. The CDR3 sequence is CASSFGDRETQYF. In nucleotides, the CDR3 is TGTGCCAGCAGTTTTGGTGACCGGGAGACCCAGTACTTC.

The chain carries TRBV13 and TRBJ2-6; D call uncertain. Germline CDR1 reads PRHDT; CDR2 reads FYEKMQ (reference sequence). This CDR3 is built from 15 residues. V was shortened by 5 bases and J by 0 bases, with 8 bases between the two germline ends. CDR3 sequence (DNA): TGTGCCAGCAGCGATATGGGCTCTGGGGCCAACGTCCTGACTTTC. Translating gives CASSDMGSGANVLTF.

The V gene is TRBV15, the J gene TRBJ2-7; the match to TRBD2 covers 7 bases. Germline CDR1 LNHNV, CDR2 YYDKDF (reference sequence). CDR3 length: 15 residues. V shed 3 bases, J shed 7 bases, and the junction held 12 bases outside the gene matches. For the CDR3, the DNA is TGTGCCACCAGCAGTCCGGGACTCCGGGAGGAGGAGCAGTACTTC. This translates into CATSSPGLREEEQYF.

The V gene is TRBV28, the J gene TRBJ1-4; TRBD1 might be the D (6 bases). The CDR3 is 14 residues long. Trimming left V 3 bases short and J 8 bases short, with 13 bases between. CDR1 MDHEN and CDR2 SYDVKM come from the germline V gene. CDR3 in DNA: TGTGCCAGCAGTTTCGGGGGGGCAAGGGAAAAACTGTTTTTT. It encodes CASSFGGAREKLFF. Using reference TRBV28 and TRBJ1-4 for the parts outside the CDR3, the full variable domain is DVKVTQSSRYLVKRTGEKVFLECVQDMDHENMFWYRQDPGLGLRLIYFSYDVKMKEKGDIPEGYSVSREKKERFSLILESASTNQTSMYLCASSFGGAREKLFFGSGTQLSVL.

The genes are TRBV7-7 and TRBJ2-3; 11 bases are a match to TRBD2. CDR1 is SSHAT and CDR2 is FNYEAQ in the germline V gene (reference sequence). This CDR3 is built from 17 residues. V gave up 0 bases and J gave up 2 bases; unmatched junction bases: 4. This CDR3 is CASSLARGLADTDTQYF. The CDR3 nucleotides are TGTGCCAGCAGCTTAGCGAGGGGACTAGCGGACACAGATACGCAGTATTTT.

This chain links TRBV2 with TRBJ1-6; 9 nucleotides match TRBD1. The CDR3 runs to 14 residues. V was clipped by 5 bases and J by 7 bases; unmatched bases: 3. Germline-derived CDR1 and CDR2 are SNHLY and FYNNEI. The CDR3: CASSTDRGNSPLHF. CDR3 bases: TGTGCCAGCAGTACTGACAGGGGGAATTCACCCCTCCACTTT.

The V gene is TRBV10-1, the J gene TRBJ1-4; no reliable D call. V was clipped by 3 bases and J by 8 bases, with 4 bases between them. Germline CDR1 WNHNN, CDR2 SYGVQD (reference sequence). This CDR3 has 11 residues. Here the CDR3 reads CASSEGEKLFF. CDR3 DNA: TGCGCCAGCAGTGAAGGAGAAAAACTGTTTTTT.

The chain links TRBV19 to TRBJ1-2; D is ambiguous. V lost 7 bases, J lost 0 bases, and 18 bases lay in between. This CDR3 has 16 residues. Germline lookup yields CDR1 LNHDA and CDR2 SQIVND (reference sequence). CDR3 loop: CASNSDPNRPNYGYTF. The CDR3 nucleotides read TGTGCCAGTAACTCCGACCCCAACCGTCCTAACTATGGCTACACCTTC.

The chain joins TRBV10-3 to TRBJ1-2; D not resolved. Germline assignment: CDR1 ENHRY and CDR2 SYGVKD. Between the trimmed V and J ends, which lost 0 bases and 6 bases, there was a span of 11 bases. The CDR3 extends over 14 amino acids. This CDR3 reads CAISESEGSDGYTF. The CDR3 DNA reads TGTGCCATCAGTGAGTCAGAGGGCTCGGATGGCTACACCTTC.

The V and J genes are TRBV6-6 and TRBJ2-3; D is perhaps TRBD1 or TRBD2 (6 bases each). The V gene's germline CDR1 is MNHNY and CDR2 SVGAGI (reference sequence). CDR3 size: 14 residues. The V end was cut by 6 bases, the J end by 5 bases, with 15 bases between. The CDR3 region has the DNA TGTGCCAGCAGGCCTCCGGGGGCGGGAGATACGCAGTATTTT. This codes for CASRPPGAGDTQYF.

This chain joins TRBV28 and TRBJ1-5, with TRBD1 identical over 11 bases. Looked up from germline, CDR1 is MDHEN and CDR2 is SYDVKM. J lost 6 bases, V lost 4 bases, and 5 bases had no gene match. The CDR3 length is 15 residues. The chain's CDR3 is CASSWTGGLGQPQHF. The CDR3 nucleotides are TGTGCCAGCAGTTGGACAGGGGGCCTCGGTCAGCCCCAGCATTTT.

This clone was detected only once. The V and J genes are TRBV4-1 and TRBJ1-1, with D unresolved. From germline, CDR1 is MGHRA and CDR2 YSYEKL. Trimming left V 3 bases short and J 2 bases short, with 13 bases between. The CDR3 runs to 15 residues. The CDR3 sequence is CASSQPFGGNTEAFF. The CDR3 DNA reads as TGCGCCAGCAGCCAGCCCTTTGGAGGAAACACTGAAGCTTTCTTT.

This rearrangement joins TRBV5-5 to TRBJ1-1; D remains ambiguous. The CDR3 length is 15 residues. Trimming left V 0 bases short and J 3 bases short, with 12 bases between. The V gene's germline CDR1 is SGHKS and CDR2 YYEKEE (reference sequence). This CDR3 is CASSLAGSTYTEAFF. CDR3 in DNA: TGTGCCAGCAGCTTGGCGGGGAGTACGTACACTGAAGCTTTCTTT.

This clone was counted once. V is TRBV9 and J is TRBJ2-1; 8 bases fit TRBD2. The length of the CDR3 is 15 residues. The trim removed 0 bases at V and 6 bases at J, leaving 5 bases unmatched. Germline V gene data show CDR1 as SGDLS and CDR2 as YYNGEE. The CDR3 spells CASSVARGGRNEQFF. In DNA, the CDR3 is TGTGCCAGCAGCGTAGCTCGGGGGGGCCGCAATGAGCAGTTCTTC.

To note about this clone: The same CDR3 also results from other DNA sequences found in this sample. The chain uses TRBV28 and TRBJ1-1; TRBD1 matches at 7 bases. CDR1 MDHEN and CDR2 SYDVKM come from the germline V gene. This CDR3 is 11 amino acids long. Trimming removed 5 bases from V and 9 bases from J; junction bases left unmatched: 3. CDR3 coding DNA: TGTGCCAGCAGTCCGGACAGGAAAGCTTTCTTT. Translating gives CASSPDRKAFF.

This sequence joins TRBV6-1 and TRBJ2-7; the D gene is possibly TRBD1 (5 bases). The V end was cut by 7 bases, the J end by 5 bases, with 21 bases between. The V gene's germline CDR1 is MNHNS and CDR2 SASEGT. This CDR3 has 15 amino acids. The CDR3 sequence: CASNPGPQGIHEQYF. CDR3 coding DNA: TGTGCCAGCAACCCCGGGCCCCAGGGTATCCACGAGCAGTACTTC.

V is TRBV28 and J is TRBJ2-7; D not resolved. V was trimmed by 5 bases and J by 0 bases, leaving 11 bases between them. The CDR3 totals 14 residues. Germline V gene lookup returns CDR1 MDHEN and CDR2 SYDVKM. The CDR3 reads CASSRTPFSYEQYF. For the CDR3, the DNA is TGTGCCAGCAGTAGAACCCCCTTCTCCTACGAGCAGTACTTC.

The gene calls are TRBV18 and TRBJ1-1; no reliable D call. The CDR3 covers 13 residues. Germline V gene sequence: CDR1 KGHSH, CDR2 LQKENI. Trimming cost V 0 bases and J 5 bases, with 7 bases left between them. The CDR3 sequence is CASSPPGYTEAFF. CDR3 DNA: TGTGCCAGCTCACCACCTGGGTATACTGAAGCTTTCTTT.

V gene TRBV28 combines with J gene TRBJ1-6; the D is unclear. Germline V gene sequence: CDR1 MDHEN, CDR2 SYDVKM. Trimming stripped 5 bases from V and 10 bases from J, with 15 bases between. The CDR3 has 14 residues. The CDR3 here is CASSPGISRSPLHF. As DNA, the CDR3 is TGTGCCAGCAGTCCGGGTATTAGCAGGTCACCCCTCCACTTT.

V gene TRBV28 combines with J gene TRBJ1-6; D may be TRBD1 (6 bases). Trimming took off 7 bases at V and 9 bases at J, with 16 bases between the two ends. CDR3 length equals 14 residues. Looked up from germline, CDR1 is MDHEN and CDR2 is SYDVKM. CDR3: CASTRDTPGSPLHF. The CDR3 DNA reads TGTGCCAGCACCCGGGACACACCGGGTTCACCCCTCCACTTT.

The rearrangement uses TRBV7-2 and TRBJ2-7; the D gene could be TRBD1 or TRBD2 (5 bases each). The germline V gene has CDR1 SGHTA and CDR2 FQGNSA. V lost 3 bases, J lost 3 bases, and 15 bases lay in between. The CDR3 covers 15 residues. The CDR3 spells CASSFTRGTGYEQYF. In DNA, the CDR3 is TGTGCCAGCAGCTTTACACGGGGTACAGGCTACGAGCAGTACTTC.

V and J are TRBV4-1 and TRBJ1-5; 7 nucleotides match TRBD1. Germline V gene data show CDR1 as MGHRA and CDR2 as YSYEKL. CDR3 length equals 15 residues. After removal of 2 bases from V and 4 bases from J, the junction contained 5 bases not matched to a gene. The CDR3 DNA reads TGCGCCAGCAGCCAACTCGAGACAGGGAATCAGCCCCAGCATTTT. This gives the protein CASSQLETGNQPQHF.